One and the same sample provided the 23 T cell receptor beta chains below, sequenced in a study of T-cell reconstitution after alpha-beta-depleted transplantation in children. TCRbeta library preparation incorporated unique molecular identifiers. TCRdb passed the PCR reads through MiXCR, listing each CDR3 protein once. Found here are roughly 350,000 distinct CDR3 sequences, around 15% of them singletons; the top ten hold around 43%. The sample consisted of PBMCs, mostly from graft donor cells, taken 360 days after TCRalphabeta/CD19-depleted stem cell transplant. These receptors originate from a male patient aged 2-15 years who had a stem cell transplant for acute lymphoblastic leukemia, so the T cells may come from the graft donor.

This rearrangement joins TRBV18 to TRBJ2-3, with D perhaps matching TRBD1 or TRBD2 (5 bases each). V lost 3 bases to trimming and J lost 4 bases, with 20 bases between them. Per germline, CDR1 KGHSH and CDR2 LQKENI. The CDR3 totals 17 residues. The CDR3, as DNA: TGTGCCAGCTCACCGCGAAATTCCGGGGCAATCCCAGATACGCAGTATTTT. Protein product: CASSPRNSGAIPDTQYF. The full variable domain, completed using reference TRBV18 and TRBJ2-3, is NAGVMQNPRHLVRRRGQEARLRCSPMKGHSHVYWYRQLPEEGLKFMVYLQKENIIDESGMPKERFSAEFPKEGPSILRIQQVVRGDSAAYFCASSPRNSGAIPDTQYFGPGTRLTVL.

This clonotype has only a few counts. CDR3 nucleotide sequence: TGTGCCATCAGTGGACAGGCCAATGAGCAGTTCTTC. Amino acid sequence: CAISGQANEQFF. The rearrangement joins TRBV10-3 to TRBJ2-1; tentatively, D is TRBD1 (6 bases). The germline gives CDR1 ENHRY, CDR2 SYGVKD. V was cut by 4 bases and J by 6 bases, with 7 bases left in between. The CDR3 is 12 residues long.

This clonotype turned up a few times. The V and J genes are TRBV4-2 and TRBJ2-5; 12 bases match TRBD2. V shed 4 bases, J shed 7 bases, and the junction held 22 bases outside the gene matches. The CDR3 loop spans 20 amino acids. From germline, CDR1 is LGHNA and CDR2 YNFKEQ. CDR3 DNA sequence: TGTGCCAGCAGCCCCCGACTAGCGGGAGATGGCGCAGGGAGTGGCGTGACCCAGTACTTC. Residues: CASSPRLAGDGAGSGVTQYF.

V is TRBV2 and J is TRBJ2-1; the match to TRBD2 covers 15 bases. V shed 6 bases and J 10 bases; nucleotides not matched to a gene: 10. This CDR3 comprises 16 residues. Germline assignment: CDR1 SNHLY and CDR2 FYNNEI. The CDR3 loop reads CASRPRTSGRAQEQFF. The CDR3 region has the DNA TGTGCCAGCAGACCACGGACTAGCGGGAGGGCCCAGGAGCAGTTCTTC.

The chain has TRBV29-1 and TRBJ2-5; TRBD1 is a possible D gene (6 bases). Trimming removed 0 bases at V and 2 bases at J, with 16 bases between. CDR3 length: 16 amino acids. The germline V gene encodes CDR1 SQVTM and CDR2 ANQGSEA. The CDR3 region has the DNA TGCAGCGTTGAAGAGGTGCAGGGGTGGGGACAAGAGACCCAGTACTTC. Its translation is CSVEEVQGWGQETQYF. The full variable domain, rest sourced from reference TRBV29-1 and TRBJ2-5, is SAVISQKPSRDICQRGTSLTIQCQVDSQVTMMFWYRQQPGQSLTLIATANQGSEATYESGFVIDKFPISRPNLTFSTLTVSNMSPEDSSIYLCSVEEVQGWGQETQYFGPGTRLLVL.

This clonotype has more than one count but fewer than ten. This sequence joins TRBV7-2 and TRBJ1-5; no clear D gene. V lost 2 bases and J lost 7, with 6 bases in between. In germline, CDR1 is SGHTA, CDR2 FQGNSA. This CDR3 has 12 residues. The CDR3 sequence: CASSLTAQPQHF. The DNA for the CDR3 is TGTGCCAGCAGCTTAACGGCACAGCCCCAGCATTTT.

This sequence joins TRBV12-3 or TRBV12-4 and TRBJ2-7, with a tentative D call TRBD1 (5 bases). V was clipped by 3 bases and J by 7 bases, with 16 bases between them. The length of the CDR3 is 14 residues. CDR3: CASSLGRMGWEQYF. Here the CDR3 DNA reads TGTGCCAGCAGTTTGGGGCGGATGGGATGGGAGCAGTACTTC.

This clonotype was seen only a few times. The V gene is TRBV15, the J gene TRBJ2-1, with 8 bases matching TRBD2. Germline CDR1 LNHNV, CDR2 YYDKDF (reference sequence). This CDR3 spans 14 amino acids. V trimming: 4 bases; J trimming: 6 bases; junction bases outside the gene matches: 5. The CDR3 sequence: CATSISREGNEQFF. The DNA for the CDR3 is TGTGCCACCAGCATAAGCCGGGAGGGCAATGAGCAGTTCTTC.

This clonotype was seen more than once but under ten times. The rearrangement links TRBV12-3 or TRBV12-4 to TRBJ2-2, with 7 bases identical to TRBD2. CDR3 length: 15 amino acids. V was clipped by 0 bases and J by 3 bases; unmatched bases: 1. CDR3 coding DNA: TGTGCCAGCAGTTTAGCGCTAGCGGACACCGGGGAGCTGTTTTTT. It encodes CASSLALADTGELFF.

The table lists this clonotype with a few counts. The chain carries TRBV12-3 or TRBV12-4 and TRBJ2-1; the match to TRBD2 covers 7 bases. The CDR3 length is 15 residues. V dropped 3 bases and J dropped 4; count of bases not matched to a gene: 6. DNA of the CDR3: TGTGCCAGCAGTTTGGGACGGGGGGAATACAATGAGCAGTTCTTC. Residues: CASSLGRGEYNEQFF.

This clonotype was seen at least ten times. The chain employs TRBV5-1 and TRBJ2-3, with 8 positions matching TRBD1. This CDR3 contains 16 residues. J lost 0 bases, V lost 4 bases, and 7 bases had no gene match. Looked up from germline, CDR1 is SGHRS and CDR2 is YFSETQ. In DNA form, the CDR3 reads TGCGCCAGCAGCCAAGGGACAGGCCAGAGCACAGATACGCAGTATTTT. This encodes CASSQGTGQSTDTQYF.

The rearrangement links TRBV4-2 to TRBJ2-7; D is unresolved. Germline lookup yields CDR1 LGHNA and CDR2 YNFKEQ. The CDR3 spans 16 residues. V lost 0 bases to trimming and J lost 0 bases, with 12 bases between them. Here the CDR3 reads CASSQEGRGGSYEQYF. DNA for the CDR3: TGTGCCAGCAGCCAAGAAGGGCGCGGCGGCTCCTACGAGCAGTACTTC.

The gene calls are TRBV7-9 and TRBJ2-7; the D is unclear. Germline V gene data show CDR1 as SEHNR and CDR2 as FQNEAQ (reference sequence). With 1 base removed from V and 0 bases from J, the gap between germline ends came to 13 bases. The CDR3 covers 16 residues. The CDR3 coding sequence is TGTGCCAGCAGCTTAGGGTCCTCTCGTTACTCCTACGAGCAGTACTTC. It specifies CASSLGSSRYSYEQYF.

This clonotype occurred many times. The chain links TRBV14 to TRBJ1-1; no firm D call. The CDR3 consists of 13 residues. The germline CDR1 and CDR2 sequences are SGHDN and FVKESK. V lost 1 base and J 6 bases, leaving 9 bases between the germline ends. The CDR3 region is CASSQVNGPEAFF. CDR3 nucleotide sequence: TGTGCCAGCAGCCAAGTGAACGGGCCTGAAGCTTTCTTT.

This clonotype was observed a few times. The chain combines TRBV4-1 with TRBJ2-5, with a weak D call TRBD2 (6 bases). Germline V CDR1 and CDR2: MGHRA, YSYEKL. The CDR3 length is 19 residues. Trimming took off 0 bases at V and 5 bases at J, with 25 bases between the two ends. CDR3 sequence (DNA): TGCGCCAGCAGCCAAGAAAGGGGTTGGGGGGTTCCAGCAGGGGAGACCCAGTACTTC. Residues: CASSQERGWGVPAGETQYF.

This clonotype was found a few times. The chain has TRBV11-2 and TRBJ2-7, with 12 bases lining up with TRBD2. The CDR3 is 13 residues long. Trimming at V came to 3 bases and at J to 10 bases, leaving 4 bases not matched to a gene. Germline loops: CDR1 SGHAT, CDR2 FQNNGV. CDR3 loop: CASSFGLAGRQYF. The CDR3 nucleotides are TGTGCCAGCAGCTTTGGACTAGCGGGACGCCAGTACTTC.

This chain connects TRBV7-8 to TRBJ2-3; D is possibly TRBD1 (5 bases). From germline, CDR1 is SGHVS and CDR2 FQNEAQ. This CDR3 region has 17 residues. Trimming took off 4 bases at V and 3 bases at J, with 20 bases between the two ends. CDR3: CASSSFRVGLGTDTQYF. The CDR3 DNA follows: TGTGCCAGCAGCTCGTTCCGGGTGGGGCTTGGAACAGATACGCAGTATTTT.

The chain uses TRBV28 and TRBJ2-1; 7 bases match TRBD2. The V and J ends lost 2 bases and 8 bases, in that order; junction bases with no gene match: 3. Germline V gives CDR1 MDHEN, CDR2 SYDVKM. The CDR3 loop spans 13 amino acids. CDR3: CASSLAGADEQFF. DNA of the CDR3: TGTGCCAGCAGTTTAGCGGGAGCCGATGAGCAGTTCTTC.

This clonotype was seen a handful of times. The V gene is TRBV5-1, the J gene TRBJ2-3; possibly TRBD1 or TRBD2 for D (6 bases each). Deletions cut 5 bases from V and 4 bases from J, with 14 bases between. In germline, CDR1 is SGHRS, CDR2 YFSETQ. There are 14 residues in the CDR3. The CDR3 region is CASSYGGAADTQYF. CDR3 nucleotides: TGCGCCAGCAGTTACGGGGGCGCCGCAGATACGCAGTATTTT.

This clonotype was recorded a few times. The rearrangement links TRBV7-9 to TRBJ2-7; the match to TRBD2 covers 11 bases. The ends lost 4 bases at V and 0 bases at J; junction bases unmatched: 8. Germline V gene sequence: CDR1 SEHNR, CDR2 FQNEAQ (reference sequence). This CDR3 region has 17 residues. Here the CDR3 reads CASSSRLAGIGSYEQYF. CDR3 sequence (DNA): TGTGCCAGCAGCTCAAGACTAGCGGGAATCGGCTCCTACGAGCAGTACTTC.

This clonotype has more than one count but fewer than ten. The chain joins TRBV15 to TRBJ2-1, with 13 bases matching TRBD2. Germline V CDR1 and CDR2: LNHNV, YYDKDF (reference sequence). The V and J ends lost 1 base and 14 bases, in that order; junction bases with no gene match: 8. CDR3 length: 15 amino acids. DNA of the CDR3: TGTGCCACCAGCAGAGCTTTCTCCGGGACTAGCGGGAAGTTCTTC. The encoded protein is CATSRAFSGTSGKFF.

The rearrangement uses TRBV23-1 and TRBJ2-7; 9 bases are a match to TRBD1. TRBV23-1 is an ORF, and what it does is uncertain. V dropped 2 bases and J dropped 1; count of bases not matched to a gene: 6. This CDR3 contains 16 residues. This CDR3 reads CASSQRYGTGSYEQYF. In nucleotides, the CDR3 is TGCGCCAGCAGTCAACGGTACGGGACAGGGTCCTACGAGCAGTACTTC.

This clonotype came up many times. CDR3 sequence: CASGPGQKNTEAFF. CDR3 nucleotide sequence: TGTGCTAGTGGTCCAGGTCAGAAGAACACTGAAGCTTTCTTT. The rearrangement links TRBV12-5 to TRBJ1-1; D is unresolved. V lost 5 bases and J 1 base, leaving 11 bases between the germline ends. This CDR3 is 14 amino acids long. Germline CDR1 and CDR2: LGHNT and FRNRAP. The full variable domain, its missing parts supplied by reference TRBV12-5 and TRBJ1-1, is DARVTQTPRHKVTEMGQEVTMRCQPILGHNTVFWYRQTMMQGLELLAYFRNRAPLDDSGMPKDRFSAEMPDATLATLKIQPSEPRDSAVYFCASGPGQKNTEAFFGQGTRLTVV.